One and the same sample provided the 19 T cell receptor beta chains below, sequenced in a study of CD8+ T cells in alopecia areata. RNA was isolated and reverse transcribed to cDNA, the sequencing template. Using immunoSEQ multiplex PCR, the repertoire was profiled, and TCRdb retains in-frame clones only, with some absent. This table has 120,000 or so clones, 45% to 50% appearing once. The sequenced material came from NKG2D-low CD8+ T cells sorted from blood. The receptors originated from a human donor with alopecia areata.

This clone was detected only a few times. The J gene is TRBJ2-7, the V gene TRBV25-1; D unclear. This CDR3 is built from 12 residues. Germline V gene data show CDR1 as MGHDK and CDR2 as SYGVNS. Trimming took 1 base from V and 7 from J, leaving 8 bases between them. The CDR3 sequence: CASSELGSEQYF. Written as DNA, the CDR3 is TGTGCCAGCAGTGAATTAGGGTCAGAGCAGTACTTC.

In this sample, this clone turned up a few times. The rearrangement links TRBV7-9 to TRBJ2-1; tentative D call: TRBD2 (5 bases). V lost 4 bases to trimming and J lost 10 bases, with 17 bases between them. CDR3 length equals 14 residues. CDR1 and CDR2 from the germline V gene are SEHNR and FQNEAQ (reference sequence). The CDR3 sequence: CASSSRTSPVEQFF. CDR3 DNA: TGTGCCAGCAGCTCAAGGACTTCCCCCGTGGAGCAGTTCTTC.

J is TRBJ2-2 and V is TRBV29-1; D is unresolved. CDR3 length: 13 amino acids. Germline lookup yields CDR1 SQVTM and CDR2 ANQGSEA. The ends were cut back, 7 bases at V and 1 base at J, with 10 bases in the middle. In DNA, the CDR3 is TGCAGCGCAAACTTACAGAACACCGGGGAGCTGTTTTTT. Translating it yields CSANLQNTGELFF.

This clone was detected only once. The chain links TRBV29-1 to TRBJ2-7; the D gene is possibly TRBD1 (6 bases). The ends were cut back, 6 bases at V and 5 bases at J, with 14 bases in the middle. The CDR3 is 12 residues long. The germline V gene has CDR1 SQVTM and CDR2 ANQGSEA. The CDR3 region is CSVIAGAHEQYF. The CDR3 coding sequence is TGCAGCGTGATTGCAGGGGCCCACGAGCAGTACTTC.

The rearrangement links TRBV29-1 to TRBJ2-4; D call uncertain. Germline CDR1 is SQVTM and CDR2 is ANQGSEA. V was pared by 0 bases and J by 5 bases, with 5 bases between. This CDR3 has 12 amino acids. CDR3 amino acids: CSVEDDQNIQYF. The CDR3 bases are TGCAGCGTTGAAGACGACCAAAACATTCAGTACTTC.

This rearrangement joins TRBV4-1 to TRBJ1-2; D remains ambiguous. Germline V gene lookup returns CDR1 MGHRA and CDR2 YSYEKL. V lost 0 bases, J lost 7 bases, and 9 bases lay in between. This CDR3 comprises 13 residues. The CDR3 coding sequence is TGCGCCAGCAGCCAAGACGAGCAATTTGGCTACACCTTC. This codes for CASSQDEQFGYTF.

Only a few counts were recorded for this clone. The rearrangement joins TRBV29-1 to TRBJ2-7, with 11 bases fitting TRBD2. CDR3 length: 15 residues. J was trimmed by 5 bases and V by 3 bases; bases with no gene match: 9. Germline V gene sequence: CDR1 SQVTM, CDR2 ANQGSEA. The DNA of the CDR3 is TGCAGCGTTGACTCCGGGACTAGCGGTAATAACGAGCAGTACTTC. It codes for CSVDSGTSGNNEQYF.

The chain couples TRBV5-1 to TRBJ2-7, with unresolved D. Trimming took 0 bases from V and 2 from J, leaving 9 bases between them. CDR3 size: 14 residues. Per the germline V gene, CDR1 is SGHRS and CDR2 is YFSETQ. The CDR3 sequence: CASSLVADTYEQYF. The DNA of the CDR3 is TGCGCCAGCAGCTTGGTGGCAGACACCTACGAGCAGTACTTC.

The chain carries TRBV25-1 and TRBJ2-2; 12 bases fit TRBD2. The CDR3 is made up of 16 amino acids. The V gene end was trimmed by 2 bases and the J gene end by 7 bases; junction bases not matched to a gene: 5. Germline values: CDR1 MGHDK, CDR2 SYGVNS. The CDR3 here is CASSEASGREVGELFF. The CDR3 nucleotides are TGTGCCAGCAGTGAAGCTAGCGGGAGGGAGGTCGGGGAGCTGTTTTTT.

The rearrangement links TRBV29-1 to TRBJ2-3; TRBD1 agrees at 7 bases. Losses at the gene ends were 7 bases for V and 7 bases for J; bases not matched to a gene: 5. The CDR3 loop spans 11 amino acids. CDR1 is SQVTM and CDR2 is ANQGSEA in the germline V gene. CDR3 DNA sequence: TGCAGCGCCGACAGGGCTAATACGCAGTATTTT. This sequence encodes CSADRANTQYF.

The chain employs TRBV30 and TRBJ2-3, with D possibly matching TRBD2 (6 bases). V was clipped by 0 bases and J by 4 bases, with 8 bases between them. The CDR3 covers 13 residues. Germline V CDR1 and CDR2: GTSNPN, SVGIG (reference sequence). CDR3: CAWSVLAADTQYF. CDR3 coding DNA: TGTGCCTGGAGTGTACTAGCCGCAGATACGCAGTATTTT. Using reference TRBV30 and TRBJ2-3 for the parts outside the CDR3, the full variable domain is SQTIHQWPATLVQPVGSPLSLECTVEGTSNPNLYWYRQAAGRGLQLLFYSVGIGQISSEVPQNLSASRPQDRQFILSSKKLLLSDSGFYLCAWSVLAADTQYFGPGTRLTVL.

V gene TRBV7-9 combines with J gene TRBJ2-7, with a possible D match to TRBD1 (7 bases). Germline CDR1 reads SEHNR; CDR2 reads FQNEAQ (reference sequence). V lost 5 bases and J lost 0, with 17 bases in between. This CDR3 is 16 amino acids long. CDR3 region: CASSGAGTARSYEQYF. In DNA form, the CDR3 reads TGTGCCAGCAGCGGGGCGGGGACAGCTCGCTCCTACGAGCAGTACTTC.

Turning to this clone: Other DNA sequences from this sample encode an identical CDR3 as well. This rearrangement joins TRBV4-3 to TRBJ2-3, with D tentatively TRBD2 (5 bases). The ends were cut back, 6 bases at V and 0 bases at J, with 7 bases in the middle. This CDR3 spans 13 amino acids. CDR1 and CDR2 from the germline V gene are LGHNA and YSLEER. The CDR3 DNA is TGCGCCAGCAGTCCGGGGAGCACAGATACGCAGTATTTT. It is translated as CASSPGSTDTQYF.

The chain uses TRBV27 and TRBJ2-6; perhaps TRBD1 as D (6 bases). The ends were cut back, 7 bases at V and 3 bases at J, with 19 bases in the middle. Per germline, CDR1 MNHEY and CDR2 SMNVEV (reference sequence). The length of the CDR3 is 17 residues. The CDR3 coding sequence is TGTGCCAGCATGGAGGCAGGGGCACTCTTTGGGGCCAACGTCCTGACTTTC. It translates to CASMEAGALFGANVLTF.

This clone has only a few counts. The chain is built from TRBV29-1 and TRBJ2-3; D is possibly TRBD2 (5 bases). Germline values: CDR1 SQVTM, CDR2 ANQGSEA. The ends were cut back, 1 base at V and 0 bases at J, with 5 bases in the middle. CDR3 length equals 13 residues. The CDR3 DNA reads as TGCAGCGTTGAAGGGACTAGCACAGATACGCAGTATTTT. Residues: CSVEGTSTDTQYF.

This clone showed up just a few times. This chain connects TRBV20-1 to TRBJ1-1; D gene ambiguous. Germline CDR1 and CDR2: DFQATT and SNEGSKA (reference sequence). V was clipped by 6 bases and J by 5 bases, with 7 bases between them. The CDR3 consists of 10 residues. The CDR3 sequence is CSAPFTEAFF. The DNA for the CDR3 is TGCAGTGCCCCGTTTACTGAAGCTTTCTTT.

This clone was observed a handful of times. The sample has other DNA sequences that encode this CDR3 too. J is TRBJ1-5 and V is TRBV29-1; no clear D. CDR3 length: 13 amino acids. V lost 4 bases, J lost 1 base, and 8 bases lay in between. Germline CDR1 SQVTM, CDR2 ANQGSEA. The CDR3 region is CSVVEGSNQPQHF. CDR3 bases: TGCAGCGTTGTAGAGGGAAGCAATCAGCCCCAGCATTTT.

This clone has only a few counts. This chain joins TRBV29-1 and TRBJ2-6; D is undetermined. CDR1 is SQVTM and CDR2 is ANQGSEA in the germline V gene. This CDR3 has 15 residues. Trimming left V 0 bases short and J 0 bases short, with 6 bases between. The CDR3 DNA sequence: TGCAGCGTTGAAGATAGGCGCTCTGGGGCCAACGTCCTGACTTTC. Translation gives CSVEDRRSGANVLTF.

This clone was recorded a few times. The chain joins TRBV27 to TRBJ2-1, with D tentatively TRBD2 (5 bases). CDR1 is MNHEY, CDR2 SMNVEV, per germline (reference sequence). There are 14 residues in the CDR3. V was trimmed by 5 bases and J by 9 bases, leaving 17 bases between them. CDR3 region: CASSPPSSSSEQFF. Written as DNA, the CDR3 is TGTGCCAGCAGTCCGCCCTCTAGCTCTTCTGAGCAGTTCTTC.